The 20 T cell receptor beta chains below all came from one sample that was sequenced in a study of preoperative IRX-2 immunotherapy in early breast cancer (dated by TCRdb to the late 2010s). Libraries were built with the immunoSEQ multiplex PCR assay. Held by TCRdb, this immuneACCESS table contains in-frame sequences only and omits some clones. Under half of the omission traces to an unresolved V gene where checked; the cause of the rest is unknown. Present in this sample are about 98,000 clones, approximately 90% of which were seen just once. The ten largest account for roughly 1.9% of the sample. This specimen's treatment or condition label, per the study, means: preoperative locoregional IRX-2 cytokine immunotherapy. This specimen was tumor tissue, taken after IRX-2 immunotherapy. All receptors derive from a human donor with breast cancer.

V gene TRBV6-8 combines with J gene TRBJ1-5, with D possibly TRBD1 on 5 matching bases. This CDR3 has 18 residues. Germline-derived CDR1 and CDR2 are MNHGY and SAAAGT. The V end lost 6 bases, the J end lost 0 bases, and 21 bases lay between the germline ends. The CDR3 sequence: CASRQQAPGGYSNQPQHF. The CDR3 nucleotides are TGTGCCAGCAGACAACAGGCTCCGGGGGGATATAGCAATCAGCCCCAGCATTTT.

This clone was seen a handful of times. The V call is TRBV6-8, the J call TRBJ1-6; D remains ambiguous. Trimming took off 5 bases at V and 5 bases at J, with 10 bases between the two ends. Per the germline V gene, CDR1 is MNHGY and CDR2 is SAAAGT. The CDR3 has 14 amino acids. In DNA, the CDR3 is TGTGCCAGCAGTCGTCTCGTGAATAATTCACCCCTCCACTTT. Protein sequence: CASSRLVNNSPLHF.

CDR3 sequence reads: CASKVDTYSNQPQHF. The DNA for the CDR3 is TGTGCCAGCAAGGTGGACACCTATAGCAATCAGCCCCAGCATTTT. V gene TRBV6-8 combines with J gene TRBJ1-5, with a weak D call TRBD1 (5 bases). The germline CDR1 and CDR2 sequences are MNHGY and SAAAGT. This CDR3 is built from 15 residues. Between the trimmed V and J ends, which lost 7 bases and 0 bases, there was a span of 13 bases.

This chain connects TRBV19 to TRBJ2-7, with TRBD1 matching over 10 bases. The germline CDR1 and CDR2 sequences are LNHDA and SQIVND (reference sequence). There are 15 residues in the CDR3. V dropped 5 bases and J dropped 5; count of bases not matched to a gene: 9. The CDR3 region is CASSARDRGRNEQYF. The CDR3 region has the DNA TGTGCCAGTAGTGCTAGGGACAGGGGACGAAACGAGCAGTACTTC. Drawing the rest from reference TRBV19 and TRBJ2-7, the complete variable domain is DGGITQSPKYLFRKEGQNVTLSCEQNLNHDAMYWYRQDPGQGLRLIYYSQIVNDFQKGDIAEGYSVSREKKESFPLTVTSAQKNPTAFYLCASSARDRGRNEQYFGPGTRLTVT.

The CDR3 spells CASSDTQGAREQYF. Written as DNA, the CDR3 is TGTGCCAGCAGCGACACGCAGGGGGCGCGGGAGCAGTACTTC. V is TRBV6-4 and J is TRBJ2-7; TRBD1 matches at 8 bases. The germline V gene has CDR1 MRHNA and CDR2 SNTAGT. V shed 6 bases, J shed 7 bases, and the junction held 11 bases outside the gene matches. The CDR3 is 14 amino acids.

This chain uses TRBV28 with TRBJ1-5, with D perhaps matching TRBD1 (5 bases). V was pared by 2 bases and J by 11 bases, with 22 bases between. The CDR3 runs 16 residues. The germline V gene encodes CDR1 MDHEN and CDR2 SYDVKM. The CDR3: CASSLGWNRRVSAQHF. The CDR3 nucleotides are TGTGCCAGCAGTTTAGGGTGGAACAGGCGGGTCTCGGCCCAGCATTTT.

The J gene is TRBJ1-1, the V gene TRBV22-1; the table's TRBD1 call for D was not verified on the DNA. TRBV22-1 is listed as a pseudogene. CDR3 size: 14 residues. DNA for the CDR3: TGTGCCAGCAGATGGACAGGGGGTGGAACTGAAGCTTTCTTT. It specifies CASRWTGGGTEAFF.

In nucleotides, the CDR3 is TGTGCCAGCAGGGGGGTCAGAGGGCATAGCGGCTACACCTTC. Protein product: CASRGVRGHSGYTF. The chain combines TRBV6-8 with TRBJ1-2, with D tentatively TRBD1 (5 bases). From germline, CDR1 is MNHGY and CDR2 SAAAGT. CDR3 size: 14 residues. Trimming shortened V by 6 bases and J by 8 bases, and 19 bases separated the two germline ends.

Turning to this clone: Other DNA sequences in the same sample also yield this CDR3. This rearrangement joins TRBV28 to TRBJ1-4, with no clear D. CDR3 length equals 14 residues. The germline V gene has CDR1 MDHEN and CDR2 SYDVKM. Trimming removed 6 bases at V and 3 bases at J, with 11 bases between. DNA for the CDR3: TGTGCCAGCAGGCGGACTGGTTCTAATGAAAAACTGTTTTTT. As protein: CASRRTGSNEKLFF.

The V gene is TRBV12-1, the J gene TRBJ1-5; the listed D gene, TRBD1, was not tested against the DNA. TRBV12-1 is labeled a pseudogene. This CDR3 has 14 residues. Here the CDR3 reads CASSLEQKSDPQHF. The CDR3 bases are TGTGCCAGCAGCTTAGAACAGAAATCAGATCCCCAGCATTTT.

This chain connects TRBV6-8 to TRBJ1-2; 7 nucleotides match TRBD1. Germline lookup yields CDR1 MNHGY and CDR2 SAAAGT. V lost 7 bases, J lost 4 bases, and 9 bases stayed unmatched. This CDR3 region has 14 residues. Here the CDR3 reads CASTPGQKAYGYTF. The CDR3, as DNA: TGTGCCAGCACACCGGGACAGAAGGCCTATGGCTACACCTTC.

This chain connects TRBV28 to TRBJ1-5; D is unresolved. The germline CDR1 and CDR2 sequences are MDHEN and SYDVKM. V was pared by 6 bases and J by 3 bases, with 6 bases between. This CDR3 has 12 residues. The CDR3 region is CASRPPNQPQHF. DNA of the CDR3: TGTGCCAGCAGACCCCCCAATCAGCCCCAGCATTTT.

The CDR3 DNA reads as TGCGCCAGCAGCCCAGATTTAAACACCGGGGAGCTGTTTTTT. The encoded protein is CASSPDLNTGELFF. The chain uses TRBV5-1 and TRBJ2-2; D ambiguous. The CDR3 loop spans 14 amino acids. Germline CDR1 SGHRS, CDR2 YFSETQ. Trimming stripped 4 bases from V and 2 bases from J, with 9 bases between.

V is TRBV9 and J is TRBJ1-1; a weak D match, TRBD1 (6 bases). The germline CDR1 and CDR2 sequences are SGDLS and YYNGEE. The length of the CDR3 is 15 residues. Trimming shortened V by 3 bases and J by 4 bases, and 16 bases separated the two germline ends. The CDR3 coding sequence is TGTGCCAGCAGCGCCAGGGCAGGGGCAAGCACTGAAGCTTTCTTT. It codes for CASSARAGASTEAFF.

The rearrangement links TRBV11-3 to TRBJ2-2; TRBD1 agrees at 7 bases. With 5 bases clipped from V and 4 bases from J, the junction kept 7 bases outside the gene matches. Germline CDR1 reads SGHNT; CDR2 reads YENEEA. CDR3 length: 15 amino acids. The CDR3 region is CASSQGVVSTGELFF. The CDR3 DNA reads TGTGCCAGCAGCCAGGGGGTAGTTAGCACCGGGGAGCTGTTTTTT.

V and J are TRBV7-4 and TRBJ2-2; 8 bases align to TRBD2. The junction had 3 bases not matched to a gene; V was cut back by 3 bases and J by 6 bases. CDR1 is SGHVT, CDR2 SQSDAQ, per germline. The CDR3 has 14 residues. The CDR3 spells CASSFGGRPGELFF. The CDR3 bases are TGTGCCAGCAGCTTCGGCGGGAGGCCCGGGGAGCTGTTTTTT. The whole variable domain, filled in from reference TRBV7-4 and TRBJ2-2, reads GAGVSQSPRYKVAKRGRDVALRCDSISGHVTLYWYRQTLGQGSEVLTYSQSDAQRDKSGRPSGRFSAERPERSVSTLKIQRTEQGDSAVYLCASSFGGRPGELFFGEGSRLTVL.

CDR3 bases: TGCGCCAGCAGCTTGTATCCTCCGGGACAGGGGAACACTGAAGCTTTCTTT. The encoded protein is CASSLYPPGQGNTEAFF. The chain couples TRBV5-1 to TRBJ1-1, with 9 bases lining up with TRBD1. Losses at the gene ends were 1 base for V and 1 base for J; bases not matched to a gene: 8. From germline, CDR1 is SGHRS and CDR2 YFSETQ. The CDR3 runs to 17 residues.

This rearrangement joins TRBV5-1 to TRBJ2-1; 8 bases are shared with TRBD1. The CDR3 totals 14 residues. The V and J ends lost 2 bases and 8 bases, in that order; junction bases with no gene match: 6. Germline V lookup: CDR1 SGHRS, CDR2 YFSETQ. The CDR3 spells CASSFATGVDEQFF. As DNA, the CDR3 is TGCGCCAGCAGCTTCGCGACAGGGGTAGATGAGCAGTTCTTC.

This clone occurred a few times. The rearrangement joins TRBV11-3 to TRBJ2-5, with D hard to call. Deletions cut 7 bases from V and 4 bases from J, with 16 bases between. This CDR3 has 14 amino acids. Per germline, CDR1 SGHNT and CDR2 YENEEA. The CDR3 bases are TGTGCCAGCACCGCTTCCTTCGGGCGAGAGACCCAGTACTTC. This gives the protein CASTASFGRETQYF.

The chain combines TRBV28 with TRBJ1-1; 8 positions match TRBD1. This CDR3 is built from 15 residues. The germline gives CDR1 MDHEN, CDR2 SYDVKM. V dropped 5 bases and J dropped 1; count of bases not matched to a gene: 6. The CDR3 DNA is TGTGCCAGCAGTGCCTACAGGGGGAAGAACACTGAAGCTTTCTTT. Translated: CASSAYRGKNTEAFF.